These T cell receptor beta chains were read from a single sample in a study of blood T cell repertoires in COVID-19. Sequenced by immunoSEQ multiplex PCR; TCRdb stores in-frame clones only, minus some. There are over 350,000 clones in the sample; 70% to 90% occur only once, and around 1.8% lies in the top ten. Sequenced: PBMCs or T cells enriched from blood (not recorded which). The receptor source for this set is a woman under 30 with acute COVID-19. Both conserved end residues are part of each CDR3. The D gene is left open where the match is weak. Size is omitted from some rows. Given values are once, few, many or a class for expanded clones.

>TRBV6-5|TRBJ2-7|NA|NA
CASSYSARHYEQYF
TGTGCCAGCAGTTACTCTGCCCGACACTACGAGCAGTACTTC
>TRBV10-3|TRBJ1-1|TRBD1|once
CAIRQGAEDTEAFF
TGTGCCATCAGACAGGGGGCTGAGGACACTGAAGCTTTCTTT
>TRBV9|TRBJ1-2|NA|NA
CASSVGSGLNYGYTF
TGTGCCAGCAGCGTAGGGTCGGGACTTAACTATGGCTACACCTTC
>TRBV7-9|TRBJ2-1|TRBD2|few
CASSLGPGGRVINEQFF
TGTGCCAGCAGCTTAGGGCCAGGTGGGAGGGTAATAAATGAGCAGTTCTTC
>TRBV29-1|TRBJ1-5|TRBD1|NA
CSVGLTGDSNQPQHF
TGCAGCGTTGGATTGACAGGGGATAGCAATCAGCCCCAGCATTTT
>TRBV29-1|TRBJ2-2|TRBD1|NA
CSVSDRGYTGELFF
TGCAGCGTCTCCGACAGGGGGTATACCGGGGAGCTGTTTTTT
>TRBV5-6|TRBJ2-1|NA|NA
CASWAPNEQFF
TGTGCCAGCTGGGCCCCCAATGAGCAGTTCTTC
>TRBV3-1/TRBV3-2|TRBJ1-4|TRBD1|NA
CASSQDQNRGRKLFF
TGTGCCAGCAGCCAAGATCAAAACAGGGGGCGTAAACTGTTTTTT
>TRBV6-5|TRBJ1-3|NA|NA
CASSYGCESSGNTIYF
TGTGCCAGCAGTTACGGTTGCGAAAGCTCTGGAAACACCATATATTTT
>TRBV19|TRBJ2-2|TRBD1|few
CASKTGGNTGELFF
TGTGCCAGTAAGACAGGGGGCAACACCGGGGAGCTGTTTTTT
>TRBV19|TRBJ1-5|TRBD1|NA
CASSIRDRGGNQPQHF
TGTGCCAGTAGTATACGGGACAGGGGTGGCAATCAGCCCCAGCATTTT
>TRBV7-8|TRBJ2-7|TRBD2|few
CASSLGTSWGVAYEQYF
TGTGCCAGCAGCTTAGGGACTAGCTGGGGGGTTGCCTACGAGCAGTACTTC
>TRBV19|TRBJ1-6|TRBD1|NA
CASSPGQGSYNSPLHF
TGTGCCAGTAGTCCGGGACAGGGCTCCTATAATTCACCCCTCCACTTT
>TRBV7-9|TRBJ1-6|NA|NA
CASSSNAQGSSPLHF
TGTGCCAGCAGCTCGAATGCCCAGGGGTCTTCACCCCTCCACTTT
>TRBV24-1|TRBJ1-2|NA|NA
CATSRTQNYGYTF
TGTGCCACCAGCAGGACACAGAACTATGGCTACACCTTC
>TRBV7-9|TRBJ2-2|NA|few
CASSREGRRPGELFF
TGTGCCAGCAGCCGCGAGGGCAGGCGCCCCGGGGAGCTGTTTTTT
>TRBV15|TRBJ2-6|TRBD1|NA
CATSRPPGQGPGANVLTF
TGTGCCACCAGCAGACCTCCGGGACAGGGGCCCGGGGCCAACGTCCTGACTTTC
>TRBV6-5|TRBJ2-5|TRBD1|few
CASSRDRGILETQYF
TGTGCCAGCAGCCGGGACAGGGGGATCTTAGAGACCCAGTACTTC
>TRBV7-9|TRBJ2-3|NA|NA
CASSPRHSTDTQYF
TGTGCCAGCAGCCCAAGACATAGCACAGATACGCAGTATTTT
>TRBV28|TRBJ2-7|NA|NA
CASSLDIGTYEQYF
TGTGCCAGCAGTTTGGACATCGGTACCTACGAGCAGTACTTC
>TRBV5-4|TRBJ2-3|NA|NA
CASTTPTTDTQYF
TGTGCCAGCACCACACCAACCACAGATACGCAGTATTTT
>TRBV6-2/TRBV6-3|TRBJ2-1|TRBD1|NA
CASSWDRTHYNEQFF
TGTGCCAGCAGTTGGGACAGGACCCACTACAATGAGCAGTTCTTC
>TRBV19|TRBJ1-1|TRBD1|NA
CASSSRTGVAEAFF
TGTGCCAGTAGTTCCCGGACAGGGGTGGCTGAAGCTTTCTTT
>TRBV7-9|TRBJ1-1|NA|NA
CASSLETGNTEAFF
TGTGCCAGCAGCTTAGAAACAGGCAACACTGAAGCTTTCTTT
>TRBV7-9|TRBJ2-7|TRBD2|NA
CASSLALGTSGRAGEQYF
TGTGCCAGCAGCTTAGCATTAGGGACTAGCGGGAGGGCCGGAGAGCAGTACTTC
>TRBV29-1|TRBJ1-1|NA|few
CSVDKLNTEAFF
TGCAGCGTTGACAAACTAAACACTGAAGCTTTCTTT
>TRBV10-1|TRBJ2-2|NA|NA
CASSEFGGNLRGELFF
TGCGCCAGCAGTGAGTTCGGAGGAAACCTCCGCGGGGAGCTGTTTTTT
>TRBV5-8|TRBJ2-1|NA|NA
CASSLGRYLAKNEQFF
TGTGCCAGCAGCTTGGGACGTTATTTAGCGAAAAATGAGCAGTTCTTC
>TRBV30|TRBJ1-5|NA|NA
CAWNPIGGNQPQHF
TGTGCCTGGAATCCTATCGGGGGAAATCAGCCCCAGCATTTT
>TRBV28|TRBJ1-5|NA|NA
CASSSGHLNQPQHF
TGTGCCAGCAGTTCGGGACACTTAAATCAGCCCCAGCATTTT
>TRBV10-3|TRBJ1-1|NA|once
CAISGPGVTEAFF
TGTGCCATCAGTGGCCCAGGGGTCACTGAAGCTTTCTTT
>TRBV5-1|TRBJ1-2|TRBD1|once
CASSSGYRGTNYGYTF
TGCGCCAGCAGCAGCGGGTACAGGGGAACTAACTATGGCTACACCTTC
>TRBV5-1|TRBJ2-7|NA|NA
CASNIQGQGYEQYF
TGCGCCAGCAATATCCAAGGCCAGGGCTACGAGCAGTACTTC
>TRBV18|TRBJ1-5|TRBD1|NA
CASSLGTGGNQPQHF
TGTGCCAGCTCACTTGGGACAGGGGGAAATCAGCCCCAGCATTTT
>TRBV10-2|TRBJ1-4|NA|NA
CASKFGTEGSEKLFF
TGCGCCAGCAAATTCGGGACTGAGGGGAGTGAAAAACTGTTTTTT
>TRBV4-2|TRBJ1-3|TRBD1|NA
CASSQDQGQSVGSGNTIYF
TGTGCCAGCAGCCAAGATCAGGGACAGTCAGTCGGGTCTGGAAACACCATATATTTT
>TRBV28|TRBJ2-5|NA|NA
CAGGGETQYF
TGTGCCGGAGGGGGCGAGACCCAGTACTTC
>TRBV6-1|TRBJ2-1|TRBD2|NA
CASSELAGGHNEQFF
TGTGCCAGCAGTGAACTAGCGGGGGGGCACAATGAGCAGTTCTTC
>TRBV2|TRBJ2-7|NA|NA
CASSDRLYYYEQYF
TGTGCCAGCAGTGATCGACTTTACTACTACGAGCAGTACTTC
>TRBV30|TRBJ2-7|TRBD1|once
CASTGQGRGEQYF
TGTGCGTCTACGGGACAGGGACGAGGAGAGCAGTACTTC
>TRBV9|TRBJ2-7|NA|NA
CASSVGGLQYEQYF
TGTGCCAGCAGCGTAGGCGGCTTGCAATACGAGCAGTACTTC
>TRBV5-3|TRBJ2-5|NA|NA
CAIRDREKETQYF
TGTGCCATTCGCGACCGGGAAAAAGAGACCCAGTACTTC
>TRBV10-3|TRBJ2-7|NA|once
CAISESTASSYEQYF
TGTGCCATCAGTGAGTCAACAGCAAGCTCCTACGAGCAGTACTTC
>TRBV18|TRBJ1-1|NA|NA
CASSRGEGNTEAFF
TGTGCCAGCTCCCGAGGGGAGGGGAACACTGAAGCTTTCTTT
>TRBV18|TRBJ1-1|TRBD1|NA
CASSPPGQGAGTEAFF
TGTGCCAGCTCACCTCCGGGACAGGGGGCAGGCACTGAAGCTTTCTTT
>TRBV29-1|TRBJ1-1|NA|NA
CSVVIGGTEAFF
TGCAGCGTTGTAATCGGAGGGACTGAAGCTTTCTTT
>TRBV27|TRBJ2-7|NA|NA
CASRGKISFYEQYF
TGTGCCAGCAGGGGCAAAATCTCGTTCTACGAGCAGTACTTC
>TRBV28|TRBJ2-7|TRBD1|NA
CASSSTGQVPYEQYF
TGTGCCAGCAGTTCAACCGGACAGGTACCCTACGAGCAGTACTTC
>TRBV11-2|TRBJ1-2|NA|NA
CASSPSGPANYGYTF
TGTGCCAGCAGCCCATCTGGTCCAGCTAACTATGGCTACACCTTC